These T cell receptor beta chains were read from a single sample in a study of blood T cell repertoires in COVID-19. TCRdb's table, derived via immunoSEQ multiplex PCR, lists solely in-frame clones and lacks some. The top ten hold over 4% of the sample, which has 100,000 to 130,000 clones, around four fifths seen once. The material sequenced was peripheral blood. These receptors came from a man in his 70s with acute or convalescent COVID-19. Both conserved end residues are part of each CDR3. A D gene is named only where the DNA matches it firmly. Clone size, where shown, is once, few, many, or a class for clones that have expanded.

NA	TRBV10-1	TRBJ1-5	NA	TGCGCCAGCAGCGAGGACGCCCGAGGCCAGCCCCAGCATTTT	CASSEDARGQPQHF
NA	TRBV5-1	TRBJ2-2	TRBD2	TGCGCCAGCAGCACCGGACTAGATCCCGGGGAGCTGTTTTTT	CASSTGLDPGELFF
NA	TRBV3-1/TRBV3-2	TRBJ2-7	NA	TGTGCCAGCAGCCGTAACTACGAGCAGTACTTC	CASSRNYEQYF
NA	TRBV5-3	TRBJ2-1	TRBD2	TGTGCCAGAAGCATCGGGACTAGCGGCGGTGAGCAGTTCTTC	CARSIGTSGGEQFF
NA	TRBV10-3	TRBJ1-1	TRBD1	TGTGCCATCAGTAGTACAGGGGGCGTGAACACTGAAGCTTTCTTT	CAISSTGGVNTEAFF
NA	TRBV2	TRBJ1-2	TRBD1	TGTGCCAGCAGCATCGGACAGGGCAACTATGGCTACACCTTC	CASSIGQGNYGYTF
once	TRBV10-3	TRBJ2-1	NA	TGTGCCATCAGACCTTCCGGGGGCAATGAGCAGTTCTTC	CAIRPSGGNEQFF
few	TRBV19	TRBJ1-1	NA	TGTGCCAGTAGTAGCTCAGGCCCCAGGGACACTGAAGCTTTCTTT	CASSSSGPRDTEAFF
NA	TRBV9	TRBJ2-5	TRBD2	TGTGCCAGCAGCGGAGGGTTGCTAGCGGGGGGGCCTAGGCAAGAGACCCAGTACTTC	CASSGGLLAGGPRQETQYF
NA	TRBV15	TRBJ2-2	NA	TGTGCCACCAGCCTGGGAGGCCCCGGGGAGCTGTTTTTT	CATSLGGPGELFF
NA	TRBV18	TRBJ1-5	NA	TGTGCCAGCTCACCCAAGGGGGGGGCGGATCAGCCCCAGCATTTT	CASSPKGGADQPQHF
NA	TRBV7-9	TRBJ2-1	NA	TGTGCCAGCAGCGCACCCATCAGGGAAAGCTCCTACAATGAGCAGTTCTTC	CASSAPIRESSYNEQFF
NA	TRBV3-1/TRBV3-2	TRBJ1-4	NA	TGTGCCAGCAGCCAACTGACAGGCAATGAAAAACTGTTTTTT	CASSQLTGNEKLFF
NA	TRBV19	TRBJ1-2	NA	TGTGCCAGTAGCCCCCGGACATCCGCGGGGGGCTATGGCTACACCTTC	CASSPRTSAGGYGYTF
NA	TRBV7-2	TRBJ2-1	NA	TGTGCCAGCAGCTTAGTAGTGACTAGTGGCAATGAGCAGTTCTTC	CASSLVVTSGNEQFF
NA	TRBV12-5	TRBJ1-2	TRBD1	TGTGCTAGTGGAAGAGGGACAGGGCGGTGGGGCTACACCTTC	CASGRGTGRWGYTF
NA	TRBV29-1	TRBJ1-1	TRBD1	TGCAGCGTTAGAGGGGGCGCGGGGCACACTGAAGCTTTCTTT	CSVRGGAGHTEAFF
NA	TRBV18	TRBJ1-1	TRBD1	TGTGCCAGCTCACCAACGGGACAGGGGAACACTGAAGCTTTCTTT	CASSPTGQGNTEAFF
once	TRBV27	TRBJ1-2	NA	TGTGCCAGCAGTTTAACCGGGAGGAGAGGTAACTATGGCTACACCTTC	CASSLTGRRGNYGYTF
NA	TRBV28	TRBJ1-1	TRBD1	TGTGCCAGCAGTTTAAGGACAGGGGGCGCTGAAGCTTTCTTT	CASSLRTGGAEAFF
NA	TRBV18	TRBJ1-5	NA	TGTGCCAGCTCACCACAGAACGTGGAGGGACAGCCCCAGCATTTT	CASSPQNVEGQPQHF
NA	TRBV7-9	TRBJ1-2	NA	TGTGCCAGCAGCCGTCGTCGGACAGACTATGGCTACACCTTC	CASSRRRTDYGYTF
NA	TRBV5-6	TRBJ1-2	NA	TGTGCCAGCACCGTAGACAGCTATGGCTACACCTTC	CASTVDSYGYTF
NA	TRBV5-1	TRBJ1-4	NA	TGCGCCAGCAGCTTGGAGGGGGTAGAACTGTTTTTT	CASSLEGVELFF
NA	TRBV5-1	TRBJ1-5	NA	TGCGCCAGCAGCTTGGGATGGGGAGAGGGCCAGCCCCAGCATTTT	CASSLGWGEGQPQHF
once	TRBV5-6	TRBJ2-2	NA	TGTGCCAGCAGCTTGCAGTTCTCCGGGGAGCTGTTTTTT	CASSLQFSGELFF
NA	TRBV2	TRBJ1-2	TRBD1	TGTGCCAGCAGTAGGGCAGGGGGTAATAATGGCTACACCTTC	CASSRAGGNNGYTF
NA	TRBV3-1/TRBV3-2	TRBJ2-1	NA	TGTGCCAGCAGCCAAGATACTCGCTCCTACAATGAGCAGTTCTTC	CASSQDTRSYNEQFF
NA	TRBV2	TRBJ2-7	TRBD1	TGTGCCAGCATTTTGCCGGGACAGGGGGACGAGCAGTACTTC	CASILPGQGDEQYF
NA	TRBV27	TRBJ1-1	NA	TGTGCCAGCAGTCCCATCAGGGTGCTGAACACTGAAGCTTTCTTT	CASSPIRVLNTEAFF
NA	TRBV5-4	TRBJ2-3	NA	TGTGCCAGCAGCAAGGGACAAGGGGGAGATACGCAGTATTTT	CASSKGQGGDTQYF